The entry below describes one T cell receptor beta chain. As yet, its antigen is unknown. Regarding time point: 2015-2016 season, pre-vaccination. Cells are cTfh (non-naive CD4+CXCR5+PD-1+), split by ICOS and CD38 into double-positive or double-negative. This entry belongs to a study of follicular helper T cells after annual influenza vaccination. Study in general: Across the 2013-2014, 2014-2015 and 2015-2016 vaccination seasons, some subjects were resampled. General study results and limits: Recurrent ICOS+CD38+ cTfh clonotypes included tetramer and AIM influenza-specific ones.

The repertoire was sequenced with immunoSEQ multiplex PCR; TCRdb's copy has only in-frame clones and lacks some. The table has about 9,200 clones, over 75% seen once. The germline CDR1 and CDR2 sequences are SGHTS and YDEGEE. The CDR3 covers 16 residues. Trimming cost V 2 bases and J 7 bases, with 19 bases left between them. The chain has TRBV5-8 and TRBJ2-1, with D tentatively TRBD1 or TRBD2 (5 bases each). This TCR was recovered from an adult who received the influenza vaccine. Specimen: CXCR5+ CD38- circulating T follicular helper cells from blood, collected on the day of influenza vaccination. The subset: circulating Tfh, non-naive CD4+CXCR5+PD-1+ (ICOS+CD38+ or ICOS-CD38-). DNA for the CDR3: TGTGCCAGCAGCTTTCGACGGGGCCTCTCGGATAATGAGCAGTTCTTC. Its protein is CASSFRRGLSDNEQFF.